This T cell receptor (beta chain) was sequenced during a study of PD-L1 blockade in urothelial cancer (TCRdb year 2017). With respect to the entire study: All patients started therapy around 2014 and received atezolizumab 1,200 mg intravenously every 3 weeks. Durable clinical benefit was achieved by nine patients and was not achieved by 20 patients. In the same patients who had TCR sequencing, pretreatment tumors also underwent whole exome sequencing and RNA sequencing. Blood samples were analyzed at two time points: 3 weeks after treatment start (second dose) and 6 weeks after treatment start. About 85% of the roughly 29 patients were males with bladder-origin urothelial cancer, and about 60% of the 29 reported a prior smoking history. Pretreatment tumor samples and matched peripheral blood, collected serially before and after atezolizumab treatment, underwent TCR sequencing. Durable clinical benefit was defined as progression-free survival longer than 6 months, and TCR features were also tested against progression-free and overall survival. Approximately 30 patients had pretreatment blood TCR-seq, some 25 had at least one posttreatment blood collection, and some 25 had tumor TCR-seq. Somatic, immune and clinical correlates of response to PD-L1 blockade with atezolizumab in urothelial cancer were the focus of an exploratory multi-omic analysis. An ECOG performance status of 0 or 1 was recorded for the patients, and 0 to 3 prior chemotherapy regimens had been received by the patients. Blood samples yielded a median of roughly 150,000 T cells and more than 80,000 unique TCRs, with median clonality roughly 0.084.

Looking up the germline V gene (reference sequence) yields CDR1 LNHDA and CDR2 SQIVND. The CDR3 numbers 12 residues from cysteine through phenylalanine. The entry retains the CDR3 DNA only, 36 bases that are in frame from base 1. Here V drops 10 bases and J drops 4 bases, and the junction holds 6 bases not matched to any gene. A total of approximately 27 patients with locally advanced or metastatic urothelial carcinoma, treated at Memorial Sloan Kettering on a trial protocol, made up the cohort. Peripheral blood mononuclear cells were collected pretreatment and during treatment, with between 1 and 8 total time points per patient. The Qiagen DNeasy Blood extraction kit was used to purify genomic DNA from total PBMCs and from tumor samples. PBMCs were collected pretreatment and during treatment, and were isolated and stored as previously described. The investigation overall reported the following: A pretreatment peripheral blood TCR clonality below the median was linked to improved progression-free and overall survival. Patients with durable benefit showed greater expansion of tumor-associated TCR clones in peripheral blood 3 weeks after starting treatment (n of about 20, p = 0.022). Because the sample size was small (n ≈ 27) and many exploratory analyses were performed, the results are intended to be hypothesis-generating.

To estimate absolute template abundance from read counts, synthetic TCR analog templates were spiked into each PCR. The immunoSEQ assay was used to amplify TCRbeta CDR3 regions from genomic DNA with bias-controlled V and J gene primers. Sequencing of rearranged TCRbeta segments was done at approximately 20X coverage. For the original study's pipeline: Clustering was used to correct sequencing errors, and CDR3s were annotated against IMGT so that V, D and J genes could be assigned. Only productive TCRbeta rearrangements were used in downstream analyses, excluding out-of-frame or stop-codon sequences. To compute clonality, Shannon entropy was normalized by the log of the number of unique productive sequences and then subtracted from one. Clones differing between time points or between blood and tumor were identified using Fisher's exact test with Benjamini-Hochberg correction, with an adjusted p below 0.01 applied as the threshold. Not all clones reach the TCRdb copy of this immuneACCESS table, which keeps in-frame sequences only. Checked studies attribute under half of the gap to unresolved V genes and leave the rest unexplained. The D gene and trimming were derived from the DNA, and the V and J assignments and clone size from that table. This sample gives tens of thousands of clones in total; about 90% of them show up just once. About 7.6% of the sample goes to the ten largest clones.

On this clone itself: The clone's antigen remains unknown. No qualities accompany the bases; no much larger clone lies one base away.

Recombination connected TRBV19 to TRBJ1-1, and TRBD1 aligns with 7 junction nucleotides. This sample comprised PBMCs, obtained around atezolizumab (anti-PD-L1) treatment. The receptor was derived from a man between 60 and 75 years old with urothelial cancer. The DNA sequence is given as TGTGCCACCGATCAGGGGGGCACTGAAGCTTTCTTT. Its product reads: CATDQGGTEAFF.